The clone carrying this TCR beta chain was seen only a few times. As yet, its antigen is unknown. The record originates from a study of T cells after yellow fever vaccination. Study results and caveats: The CD4 and CD8 compartments had a small share of their clonotypes in common. It was a weaker secondary response, yet one that peaked faster, at day 5 versus 15.

The V and J ends lost 2 bases and 5 bases, in that order; junction bases with no gene match: 5. The CDR3 is made up of 14 amino acids. From germline, CDR1 is MNHEY and CDR2 SVGAGI. 5'RACE template switching generated TCR cDNA, adding a universal primer site and UMIs. MiXCR was run by TCRdb on the 5' RACE reads, yielding one entry per CDR3 protein. The sample gives hundreds of thousands of distinct CDR3 sequences, about 19% of which show up once; 18% is in the top ten. The sequence was obtained from a man aged 18 to 29 who received the YFV17D yellow fever vaccine. J is TRBJ2-5 and V is TRBV6-5, with 7 positions matching TRBD1. The material was PBMCs, obtained before the yellow fever booster vaccination. In nucleotides, the CDR3 is TGTGCCAGCAGTTACATAGGGGGCGGTGAGACCCAGTACTTC. Translated: CASSYIGGGETQYF.